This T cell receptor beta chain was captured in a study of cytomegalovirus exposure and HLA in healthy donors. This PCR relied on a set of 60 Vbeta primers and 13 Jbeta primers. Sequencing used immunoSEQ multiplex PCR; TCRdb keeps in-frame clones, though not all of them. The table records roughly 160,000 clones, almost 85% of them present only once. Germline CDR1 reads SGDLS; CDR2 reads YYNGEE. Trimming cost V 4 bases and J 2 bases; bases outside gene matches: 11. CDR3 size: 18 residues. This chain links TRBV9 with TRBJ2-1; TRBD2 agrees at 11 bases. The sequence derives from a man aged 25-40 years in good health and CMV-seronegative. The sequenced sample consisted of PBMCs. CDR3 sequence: CASSIRVAGGGAYNEQFF. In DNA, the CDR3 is TGTGCCAGCAGCATCCGGGTAGCGGGAGGGGGGGCCTACAATGAGCAGTTCTTC.